This T cell receptor beta chain emerged from a study of breast tumors, draining lymph nodes, adjacent tissues. Whole-study findings and limits: That most tumor T cells come from lymph nodes remained unproven. Compared with lymph nodes, tumors were less diverse; compared with nontumor tissue, more.

The lymph nodes were axillary draining lymph nodes from breast cancer patients. For this clonotype: Its antigen is as yet unknown. The CDR3 does not end in the conserved phenylalanine or tryptophan, so this is likely a read error.

TCRdb reprocessed the multiplex PCR reads with MiXCR, giving one entry per CDR3 protein. Altogether about 200,000 distinct CDR3 sequences are present, around a third being singletons, with the ten largest covering approximately 4.5%. V lost 5 bases and J lost 0, with 8 bases in between. This CDR3 has 13 residues. The germline gives CDR1 SGDLS, CDR2 YYNGEE. The rearrangement uses TRBV9 and TRBJ1-2; D is unresolved. The TCR originated in a female donor with breast cancer. Some clones in this sample may be carry-over from other donors' samples. Sequenced: axillary lymph node tissue. CDR3: CASRTEANYGYTA. The CDR3 DNA reads TGTGCCAGCAGGACGGAAGCTAACTATGGCTACACCGCC.